One sample yielded the 21 T cell receptor beta chains listed below, sequenced in a study of T cell clones after liver transplantation. Clones were sequenced by immunoSEQ multiplex PCR, and TCRdb holds only the in-frame ones, with some missing. There are over 50,000 clones in the sample; approximately 84% occur only once, and about 8.1% lies in the top ten. The input for sequencing was CD4+ T cells from blood, taken before liver transplant. The receptors here all came from a human donor who received a liver transplant.

The chain combines TRBV6-6 with TRBJ2-7; D not resolved. This CDR3 has 14 residues. Germline loops: CDR1 MNHNY, CDR2 SVGAGI (reference sequence). Trimming pared 2 bases from V and 3 bases from J, leaving 11 bases between. For the CDR3, the DNA is TGTGCCAGCAGTTACACTCGAATGAGCTACGAGCAGTACTTC. Translating it yields CASSYTRMSYEQYF.

CDR3 sequence: CSVVAGGVRNEQFF. The CDR3 DNA follows: TGCAGCGTTGTGGCGGGAGGGGTCAGGAATGAGCAGTTCTTC. V usage is TRBV29-1 and J usage is TRBJ2-1; 9 nucleotides agree with TRBD2. This CDR3 spans 14 amino acids. The germline V gene encodes CDR1 SQVTM and CDR2 ANQGSEA. J lost 7 bases, V lost 4 bases, and 8 bases had no gene match.

The chain is built from TRBV21-1 and TRBJ2-1; the listed D gene, TRBD2, was not tested against the DNA. TRBV21-1 is marked as a pseudogene. The CDR3 has 16 residues. The DNA for the CDR3 is TGTGCCAGCAGCAAATACCCTAGCGGGAACTACAATGAGCAGTTCTTC. Amino acids: CASSKYPSGNYNEQFF.

This clone is medium-sized (0.01 to 0.1%). The V gene is TRBV5-1, the J gene TRBJ2-3, with TRBD1 matching 7 bases. The CDR3 length is 14 residues. V lost 4 bases and J lost 6; bases outside the gene matches: 8. Germline V gene lookup returns CDR1 SGHRS and CDR2 YFSETQ. CDR3 in amino acids: CASSGVQGRDTQYF. The CDR3 DNA reads TGCGCCAGCAGCGGTGTACAGGGGCGCGATACGCAGTATTTT.

This clone was detected only a few times. The CDR3 DNA follows: TGTGCCAGCCAGCGACGGTTAAGGTATGGCTACACCTTC. Translating gives CASQRRLRYGYTF. The V call is TRBV13, the J call TRBJ1-2; D gene ambiguous. The V gene lost 8 bases and the J gene lost 5 bases, with 15 bases spanning the gap. The CDR3 covers 13 residues. Germline V gene sequence: CDR1 PRHDT, CDR2 FYEKMQ (reference sequence).

This chain uses TRBV7-9 with TRBJ2-3; 8 bases align to TRBD1. The CDR3 has 14 residues. V gave up 9 bases and J gave up 3 bases; unmatched junction bases: 8. Germline assignment: CDR1 SEHNR and CDR2 FQNEAQ (reference sequence). The CDR3 DNA reads TGTGCCAGTTCCAGGGGGCTGGGGACAGATACGCAGTATTTT. Its protein product is CASSRGLGTDTQYF.

The chain uses TRBV27 and TRBJ2-3; 13 bases are shared with TRBD2. V trimming: 5 bases; J trimming: 7 bases; junction bases outside the gene matches: 12. Germline values: CDR1 MNHEY, CDR2 SMNVEV (reference sequence). The CDR3 runs 17 residues. CDR3 in amino acids: CASSRPGLAGSLNTQYF. As DNA, the CDR3 is TGTGCCAGCAGTAGACCGGGACTAGCGGGATCGTTAAATACGCAGTATTTT.

The chain combines TRBV5-1 with TRBJ1-1; D uncertain. This CDR3 is built from 17 residues. Germline V gene data show CDR1 as SGHRS and CDR2 as YFSETQ. Trimming removed 6 bases from V and 1 base from J, with 22 bases in between. CDR3 bases: TGCGCCAGCAAAGCCGGACGGCCTTTAACGGGGAACACTGAAGCTTTCTTT. This encodes CASKAGRPLTGNTEAFF.

The chain uses TRBV30 and TRBJ2-7; D is undetermined. V gave up 4 bases and J gave up 2 bases, with 15 bases separating them. Germline V CDR1 and CDR2: GTSNPN, SVGIG (reference sequence). The CDR3 runs to 14 residues. CDR3 region: CAWTDSPGAYEQYF. The CDR3 DNA reads TGTGCCTGGACCGACTCACCTGGCGCCTACGAGCAGTACTTC.

The V gene is TRBV7-9, the J gene TRBJ2-7; D is perhaps TRBD1 or TRBD2 (6 bases each). This CDR3 is 16 amino acids long. CDR1 is SEHNR, CDR2 FQNEAQ, per germline (reference sequence). V lost 3 bases, J lost 3 bases, and 18 bases lay in between. The CDR3, as DNA: TGTGCCAGCAGCTTGGGGGGCGCTATTATCGGCTACGAGCAGTACTTC. Its protein is CASSLGGAIIGYEQYF.

This chain connects TRBV5-6 to TRBJ2-3, with TRBD1 identical over 9 bases. The germline V gene has CDR1 SGHDT and CDR2 YYEEEE. V lost 4 bases, J lost 0 bases, and 3 bases stayed unmatched. The CDR3 is 15 amino acids. The CDR3 spells CASSHGTGSTDTQYF. The CDR3, as DNA: TGTGCCAGCAGCCACGGGACAGGGAGCACAGATACGCAGTATTTT.

This clone was counted once. This chain uses TRBV5-1 with TRBJ2-1; D tentatively fits TRBD1 or TRBD2 (6 bases each). Germline assignment: CDR1 SGHRS and CDR2 YFSETQ. CDR3 length: 15 residues. V lost 0 bases and J lost 6, with 13 bases in between. Written as DNA, the CDR3 is TGCGCCAGCAGCTTGGTACCGGGGGCTGCCAATGAGCAGTTCTTC. Translated, it gives CASSLVPGAANEQFF.

This sequence joins TRBV19 and TRBJ2-7; maybe TRBD1 (6 bases). The CDR3 runs to 15 residues. Germline loops: CDR1 LNHDA, CDR2 SQIVND (reference sequence). Trimming removed 4 bases at V and 4 bases at J, with 17 bases between. CDR3 region: CASSRHQGRGYEQYF. CDR3 bases: TGTGCCAGTAGTAGACACCAGGGGCGAGGGTACGAGCAGTACTTC.

J is TRBJ2-7 and V is TRBV7-2, with 11 nucleotides matching TRBD1. The CDR3 extends over 13 amino acids. Losses at the gene ends were 1 base for V and 9 bases for J; bases not matched to a gene: 2. The germline V gene has CDR1 SGHTA and CDR2 FQGNSA. As DNA, the CDR3 is TGTGCCAGCAGCTTAGGGGACAGGGGGAGGCAGTACTTC. Protein product: CASSLGDRGRQYF.

This rearrangement joins TRBV11-2 to TRBJ2-3, with D possibly called TRBD1 or TRBD2 (5 bases each). The germline V gene encodes CDR1 SGHAT and CDR2 FQNNGV. Trimming shortened V by 1 base and J by 5 bases, and 16 bases separated the two germline ends. This CDR3 spans 16 amino acids. CDR3 coding DNA: TGTGCCAGCAGCTTAGTTGGACTCCCAAGGGGAGATACGCAGTATTTT. Amino acid sequence: CASSLVGLPRGDTQYF. Full variable domain (remainder filled in from reference TRBV11-2 and TRBJ2-3): EAGVAQSPRYKIIEKRQSVAFWCNPISGHATLYWYQQILGQGPKLLIQFQNNGVVDDSQLPKDRFSAERLKGVDSTLKIQPAKLEDSAVYLCASSLVGLPRGDTQYFGPGTRLTVL.

The rearrangement uses TRBV4-3 and TRBJ2-7, with 10 positions matching TRBD2. J lost 5 bases, V lost 4 bases, and 5 bases had no gene match. Germline V gene sequence: CDR1 LGHNA, CDR2 YSLEER. CDR3 size: 14 residues. Here the CDR3 DNA reads TGCGCCAGCAGCCCCTCTAGCGGGAGAAACGAGCAGTACTTC. Translated, it gives CASSPSSGRNEQYF.

The rearrangement links TRBV28 to TRBJ2-7; D may correspond to TRBD1 or TRBD2 (5 bases each). The CDR3 has 14 residues. The V gene's germline CDR1 is MDHEN and CDR2 SYDVKM. V was pared by 5 bases and J by 7 bases, with 18 bases between. As DNA, the CDR3 is TGTGCCAGCAGTATGCTTGGGACCCCCACGGAGCAGTACTTC. It yields the protein CASSMLGTPTEQYF.

The chain has TRBV5-6 and TRBJ2-3; 11 nucleotides line up with TRBD2. The CDR3 runs to 15 residues. Germline V gene data show CDR1 as SGHDT and CDR2 as YYEEEE. With V trimmed by 2 bases and J by 1 base, 0 bases remained unmatched. This CDR3 reads CASSLLAGGTDTQYF. CDR3 bases: TGTGCCAGCAGCTTACTAGCGGGAGGCACAGATACGCAGTATTTT.

CDR3 loop: CASSQQASGANVLTF. The CDR3 region has the DNA TGTGCCAGCAGCCAACAAGCCTCTGGGGCCAACGTCCTGACTTTC. The chain carries TRBV6-4 and TRBJ2-6; D not resolved. V was pared by 6 bases and J by 0 bases, with 9 bases between. CDR3 length: 15 amino acids. Germline assignment: CDR1 MRHNA and CDR2 SNTAGT.

V usage is TRBV7-2 and J usage is TRBJ2-7, with no clear D. The CDR3 length is 12 residues. Trimming took 5 bases from V and 4 from J, leaving 9 bases between them. The germline CDR1 and CDR2 sequences are SGHTA and FQGNSA. For the CDR3, the DNA is TGTGCCAGCAGCCAGCTTGGTTACGAGCAGTACTTC. It codes for CASSQLGYEQYF.

The chain couples TRBV18 to TRBJ2-1, with 9 bases that match TRBD1. The V segment lost 2 bases and the J segment 9 bases; nucleotides outside the gene matches: 5. The CDR3 contains 14 residues. The germline V gene encodes CDR1 KGHSH and CDR2 LQKENI. CDR3 protein: CASSPGQGIREQFF. The CDR3 coding sequence is TGTGCCAGCTCACCAGGACAGGGGATACGTGAGCAGTTCTTC.